Each of the 9 T cell receptor beta chains below was sequenced from the same sample in a study of shared clonotypes between healthy human individuals. Only in-frame clones appear in the TCRdb table, and some are missing; sequencing was by immunoSEQ multiplex PCR. The repertoire includes approximately 710,000 clones, less than 95% of them detected once, and 30% to 40% sits in the top ten. Sequenced input: memory CD8+ T cells from PBMCs. Regarding subset: CD45RO+ cells pooled with CCR7-negative TemRA cells. All receptors come from a man aged 18 to 30 in good health. Some clones in this sample may be carry-over from other donors' samples.

V and J are TRBV28 and TRBJ1-1; D gene uncertain. This CDR3 has 12 amino acids. The V end lost 1 base, the J end lost 6 bases, and 6 bases lay between the germline ends. Germline CDR1 is MDHEN and CDR2 is SYDVKM. The CDR3 region has the DNA TGTGCCAGCAGTTTATTTATGGCTGAAGCTTTCTTT. Amino acids: CASSLFMAEAFF.

The chain joins TRBV7-9 to TRBJ1-3; weak D call: TRBD1 (5 bases). CDR1 is SEHNR, CDR2 FQNEAQ, per germline (reference sequence). The V and J ends lost 5 bases and 8 bases respectively, with 19 bases between them. The CDR3 is 15 amino acids. The CDR3 protein is CASSDVMGTGDTIYF. CDR3 DNA: TGTGCCAGCAGCGACGTGATGGGGACCGGGGACACCATATATTTT.

The rearrangement uses TRBV7-2 and TRBJ2-1; 8 nucleotides match TRBD2. V dropped 4 bases and J dropped 6; count of bases not matched to a gene: 14. Germline lookup yields CDR1 SGHTA and CDR2 FQGNSA. This CDR3 contains 17 residues. DNA of the CDR3: TGTGCCAGCAGCTCCCGTTTGTGGCGGGAGGAGTTCAATGAGCAGTTCTTC. The encoded protein is CASSSRLWREEFNEQFF.

This sequence joins TRBV29-1 and TRBJ1-1; D is ambiguous. Trimming pared 5 bases from V and 2 bases from J, leaving 9 bases between. The CDR3 has 12 amino acids. CDR1 is SQVTM and CDR2 is ANQGSEA in the germline V gene. This CDR3 reads CSVSYLNTEAFF. CDR3 nucleotides: TGCAGCGTTAGCTACCTTAACACTGAAGCTTTCTTT.

This chain uses TRBV14 with TRBJ1-2; D might be TRBD1 (5 bases). Germline V gene lookup returns CDR1 SGHDN and CDR2 FVKESK. Trimming shortened V by 3 bases and J by 7 bases, and 12 bases separated the two germline ends. CDR3 size: 13 residues. The CDR3 nucleotides are TGTGCCAGCAGCCAGAGTAGACAGAGTGGCTACACCTTC. This encodes CASSQSRQSGYTF.

The V call is TRBV6-5, the J call TRBJ2-7; possibly TRBD2 for D (6 bases). The V gene's germline CDR1 is MNHEY and CDR2 SVGAGI. V was shortened by 0 bases and J by 3 bases, with 9 bases between the two germline ends. The CDR3 is made up of 14 amino acids. The CDR3 DNA reads as TGTGCCAGCAGTTACTCATCCGGGGGCTACGAGCAGTACTTC. This codes for CASSYSSGGYEQYF.

This CDR3 is CASGTGTGSSNEQFF. DNA for the CDR3: TGTGCCAGCGGAACCGGGACAGGATCTAGTAATGAGCAGTTCTTC. The chain employs TRBV9 and TRBJ2-1, with TRBD1 matching over 8 bases. With V trimmed by 7 bases and J by 7 bases, 13 bases remained unmatched. CDR3 length equals 15 residues. The germline CDR1 and CDR2 sequences are SGDLS and YYNGEE.

The chain couples TRBV27 to TRBJ1-2, with 8 bases aligning to TRBD1. Trimming cost V 6 bases and J 4 bases; bases outside gene matches: 10. The germline V gene has CDR1 MNHEY and CDR2 SMNVEV (reference sequence). The length of the CDR3 is 15 residues. The DNA for the CDR3 is TGTGCCAGCAGCGGACAGGGAGATTCGTTCTATGGCTACACCTTC. Translating gives CASSGQGDSFYGYTF.

This chain joins TRBV15 and TRBJ1-5; no clear D gene. Deletions cut 1 base from V and 1 base from J, with 11 bases between. This CDR3 has 16 amino acids. Germline CDR1 LNHNV, CDR2 YYDKDF (reference sequence). The chain's CDR3 is CATSRGGRESNQPQHF. The DNA of the CDR3 is TGTGCCACCAGCAGAGGTGGAAGGGAGAGCAATCAGCCCCAGCATTTT.